These 30 T cell receptor beta chains were all obtained from the same sample, sequenced in a study of cytomegalovirus exposure and HLA in healthy donors. A multiplex PCR was run with 60 Vbeta primers and 13 Jbeta primers. Only in-frame clones appear in the TCRdb table, and some are missing; sequencing was by immunoSEQ multiplex PCR. The sample holds 130,000 or so clones, over 70% seen once. Sequences were obtained from PBMCs. These TCRs come from a woman aged 40 to 50 in good health and CMV-seropositive.

CDR3 DNA: TGTGCCAGCAGCGACGAGCCCCGAAGCTCCTACAATGAGCAGTTCTTC. Its protein product is CASSDEPRSSYNEQFF. This chain uses TRBV6-4 with TRBJ2-1; D is uncertain. The germline V gene encodes CDR1 MRHNA and CDR2 SNTAGT. The V end lost 6 bases, the J end lost 0 bases, and 15 bases lay between the germline ends. The CDR3 has 16 residues.

This CDR3 reads CASSRGGSSITYEQYF. CDR3 in DNA: TGTGCCAGCAGCAGGGGGGGGTCGTCGATTACCTACGAGCAGTACTTC. The gene calls are TRBV13 and TRBJ2-7, with D perhaps TRBD2 (7 bases). There are 16 residues in the CDR3. From germline, CDR1 is PRHDT and CDR2 FYEKMQ (reference sequence). V gave up 5 bases and J gave up 2 bases, with 19 bases separating them.

This clone has a handful of counts. The chain links TRBV7-2 to TRBJ1-4; 10 bases are shared with TRBD1. CDR3 size: 16 residues. Germline V lookup: CDR1 SGHTA, CDR2 FQGNSA. V trimming: 5 bases; J trimming: 8 bases; junction bases outside the gene matches: 11. CDR3 DNA sequence: TGTGCCAGCAGCGAAGGGACAGGGGCGTGGGCGGAAAAACTGTTTTTT. Protein: CASSEGTGAWAEKLFF.

The chain has TRBV11-2 and TRBJ2-3, with 9 bases that match TRBD1. This CDR3 spans 17 amino acids. Germline assignment: CDR1 SGHAT and CDR2 FQNNGV. Trimming at V came to 3 bases and at J to 2 bases, leaving 9 bases not matched to a gene. CDR3: CASSFLVQGAPTDTQYF. The CDR3 coding sequence is TGTGCCAGCAGCTTTCTCGTACAGGGGGCGCCCACAGATACGCAGTATTTT.

The chain has TRBV7-2 and TRBJ1-1, with a weak D call TRBD1 (5 bases). This CDR3 contains 14 residues. V lost 5 bases, J lost 5 bases, and 15 bases lay in between. Per germline, CDR1 SGHTA and CDR2 FQGNSA. CDR3 loop: CASSATGGRTEAFF. The CDR3 DNA sequence: TGTGCCAGCAGCGCCACGGGGGGAAGGACTGAAGCTTTCTTT.

The chain links TRBV14 to TRBJ2-1; 15 positions match TRBD2. V lost 2 bases and J lost 6; bases outside the gene matches: 8. Germline assignment: CDR1 SGHDN and CDR2 FVKESK. CDR3 length: 18 amino acids. The CDR3, as DNA: TGTGCCAGCAGCCAACGGGGACTAGCGGGAGGAGGGCCCAATGAGCAGTTCTTC. Amino acid sequence: CASSQRGLAGGGPNEQFF.

V and J are TRBV7-2 and TRBJ2-7, with D maybe TRBD1 (5 bases). The CDR3 length is 15 residues. V lost 1 base and J 0 bases, leaving 10 bases between the germline ends. Germline V CDR1 and CDR2: SGHTA, FQGNSA. The CDR3 DNA is TGTGCCAGCAGCTTAGGGTTCGACAGCTCCTACGAGCAGTACTTC. Translated, it gives CASSLGFDSSYEQYF.

This clone was picked up one time. The chain couples TRBV4-1 to TRBJ2-7; tentative D call: TRBD1 (6 bases). The CDR3 has 12 residues. Trimming stripped 5 bases from V and 4 bases from J, with 9 bases between. CDR1 MGHRA and CDR2 YSYEKL come from the germline V gene. CDR3 loop: CASSRQGYEQYF. The CDR3 DNA reads TGCGCCAGCAGCAGGCAGGGGTACGAGCAGTACTTC.

The chain links TRBV7-2 to TRBJ1-1; TRBD1 aligns across 7 bases. Germline CDR1 reads SGHTA; CDR2 reads FQGNSA. J was trimmed by 1 base and V by 5 bases; bases with no gene match: 4. This CDR3 contains 14 residues. CDR3 region: CASSIRQGNTEAFF. Written as DNA, the CDR3 is TGTGCCAGCAGCATTCGACAGGGGAACACTGAAGCTTTCTTT.

This clone showed up just a few times. J is TRBJ2-2 and V is TRBV6-6; the match to TRBD2 covers 8 bases. With V trimmed by 2 bases and J by 4 bases, 3 bases remained unmatched. Germline V gene sequence: CDR1 MNHNY, CDR2 SVGAGI (reference sequence). The CDR3 loop spans 15 amino acids. In nucleotides, the CDR3 is TGTGCCAGCAGTTACCCGGGGGGGGTCACCGGGGAGCTGTTTTTT. Protein: CASSYPGGVTGELFF.

This clone was counted a single time. The chain combines TRBV6-1 with TRBJ1-2; 7 bases are shared with TRBD1. Germline V gene lookup returns CDR1 MNHNS and CDR2 SASEGT. The CDR3 is made up of 15 amino acids. V lost 7 bases and J lost 0; bases outside the gene matches: 8. For the CDR3, the DNA is TGTGCCAGCAACCCCTGGACAGGAGCTAACTATGGCTACACCTTC. Encoded protein: CASNPWTGANYGYTF.

V is TRBV5-1 and J is TRBJ1-1; 9 nucleotides line up with TRBD1. V dropped 4 bases and J dropped 0; count of bases not matched to a gene: 4. The CDR3 contains 15 residues. The germline V gene encodes CDR1 SGHRS and CDR2 YFSETQ. The CDR3: CASSAGTGMNTEAFF. CDR3 bases: TGCGCCAGCAGCGCAGGGACAGGGATGAACACTGAAGCTTTCTTT. The variable domain in full, with the rest retrieved from reference TRBV5-1 and TRBJ1-1, is KAGVTQTPRYLIKTRGQQVTLSCSPISGHRSVSWYQQTPGQGLQFLFEYFSETQRNKGNFPGRFSGRQFSNSRSEMNVSTLELGDSALYLCASSAGTGMNTEAFFGQGTRLTVV.

The chain carries TRBV7-9 and TRBJ2-1, with 9 nucleotides matching TRBD2. The junction had 8 bases not matched to a gene; V was cut back by 4 bases and J by 1 base. Germline lookup yields CDR1 SEHNR and CDR2 FQNEAQ (reference sequence). The CDR3 runs 17 residues. Here the CDR3 reads CASSSTAGGGSYNEQFF. The CDR3 coding sequence is TGTGCCAGCAGCTCAACAGCGGGGGGCGGTTCCTACAATGAGCAGTTCTTC.

CDR3: CASSFMTGPTGELFF. DNA of the CDR3: TGTGCCAGCAGCTTCATGACAGGGCCCACCGGGGAGCTGTTTTTT. The V and J genes are TRBV9 and TRBJ2-2; TRBD1 matches 7 bases. The CDR3 runs 15 residues. V lost 4 bases to trimming and J lost 4 bases; unmatched junction nucleotides: 7. CDR1 SGDLS and CDR2 YYNGEE come from the germline V gene.

The chain uses TRBV5-6 and TRBJ2-2, with D possibly being TRBD1 (6 bases). The germline V gene has CDR1 SGHDT and CDR2 YYEEEE. Trimming removed 5 bases from V and 0 bases from J, with 17 bases in between. CDR3 length equals 17 residues. This CDR3 reads CASRLQGPSSNTGELFF. The CDR3 nucleotides read TGTGCCAGCAGGCTACAGGGACCCTCCTCGAACACCGGGGAGCTGTTTTTT.

V usage is TRBV5-6 and J usage is TRBJ2-1, with 9 bases lining up with TRBD2. This CDR3 has 13 residues. Per the germline V gene, CDR1 is SGHDT and CDR2 is YYEEEE. The J segment lost 15 bases and the V segment lost 1 base, leaving 8 bases of the junction unmatched. The CDR3 DNA follows: TGTGCCAGCAGCTTGTTGCTAGCGGGGACGATGTTCTTC. Translation: CASSLLLAGTMFF.

Many counts were recorded for this clone. Additional DNA sequences in this sample encode the identical CDR3. The chain uses TRBV6-1 and TRBJ1-1; D possibly corresponds to TRBD1 (5 bases). V shed 2 bases and J shed 4 bases, with 11 bases lying between them. Germline CDR1 reads MNHNS; CDR2 reads SASEGT. The CDR3 runs to 14 residues. The CDR3 reads CASSESGRVTEAFF. CDR3 DNA sequence: TGTGCCAGCAGTGAATCAGGGCGAGTCACTGAAGCTTTCTTT.

The chain has TRBV5-1 and TRBJ1-3; 7 positions agree with TRBD1. Germline V gene data show CDR1 as SGHRS and CDR2 as YFSETQ. CDR3 length: 17 amino acids. V trimming: 0 bases; J trimming: 4 bases; junction bases outside the gene matches: 10. CDR3 protein: CASSLEGAGGAGNTIYF. In DNA, the CDR3 is TGCGCCAGCAGCTTGGAGGGGGCTGGGGGCGCCGGAAACACCATATATTTT. The full variable domain, rest sourced from reference TRBV5-1 and TRBJ1-3, is KAGVTQTPRYLIKTRGQQVTLSCSPISGHRSVSWYQQTPGQGLQFLFEYFSETQRNKGNFPGRFSGRQFSNSRSEMNVSTLELGDSALYLCASSLEGAGGAGNTIYFGEGSWLTVV.

There are a few counts of this clone. V and J are TRBV5-1 and TRBJ1-1, with unresolved D. The CDR3 length is 17 residues. V lost 3 bases, J lost 1 base, and 19 bases lay in between. Germline V lookup: CDR1 SGHRS, CDR2 YFSETQ. In DNA, the CDR3 is TGCGCCAGCAGCTACCAGTGGTTAGGTAGCACGAACACTGAAGCTTTCTTT. It encodes CASSYQWLGSTNTEAFF.

This clone was found once. V is TRBV18 and J is TRBJ2-3; perhaps TRBD2 as D (5 bases). The V end lost 2 bases, the J end lost 6 bases, and 15 bases lay between the germline ends. Germline lookup yields CDR1 KGHSH and CDR2 LQKENI. There are 15 residues in the CDR3. The CDR3 DNA is TGTGCCAGCTCACCAAATATCCTAGCCGGCGATACGCAGTATTTT. This encodes CASSPNILAGDTQYF.

The chain couples TRBV28 to TRBJ1-3; D remains ambiguous. Trimming took 6 bases from V and 2 from J, leaving 8 bases between them. The CDR3 is 13 amino acids. CDR1 is MDHEN, CDR2 SYDVKM, per germline. CDR3 in amino acids: CASREGPGNTIYF. The CDR3 DNA sequence: TGTGCCAGCAGAGAGGGCCCTGGAAACACCATATATTTT.

This rearrangement joins TRBV29-1 to TRBJ1-1, with 9 positions matching TRBD1. Looked up from germline, CDR1 is SQVTM and CDR2 is ANQGSEA. The CDR3 spans 12 residues. CDR3 nucleotides: TGCAGAGGGGACAGGGAGAACACTGAAGCTTTCTTT. Amino acid sequence: CRGDRENTEAFF.

The sample holds a few counts of this clone. The chain combines TRBV6-5 with TRBJ2-1; possibly TRBD2 for D (5 bases). The CDR3 contains 12 residues. The V gene lost 7 bases and the J gene lost 9 bases, with 13 bases spanning the gap. The germline V gene has CDR1 MNHEY and CDR2 SVGAGI. In nucleotides, the CDR3 is TGTGCCAGCATTTCGGGGTTGGGTGAGCAGTTCTTC. Translation gives CASISGLGEQFF.

The chain carries TRBV5-3 and TRBJ1-4; D not resolved. TRBV5-3 is designated an ORF whose function remains uncertain. The CDR3 is 14 residues long. The V end was cut by 2 bases, the J end by 1 base, with 6 bases between. CDR3 nucleotide sequence: TGTGCCAGAAGCTTCGGGGTAACTAATGAAAAACTGTTTTTT. Its protein product is CARSFGVTNEKLFF.

This rearrangement joins TRBV5-1 to TRBJ2-3; the D gene is possibly TRBD1 (6 bases). Germline V lookup: CDR1 SGHRS, CDR2 YFSETQ. Between the trimmed V and J ends, which lost 4 bases and 0 bases, there was a span of 15 bases. The CDR3 sequence is 16 residues long. The CDR3 DNA sequence: TGCGCCAGCAGCCCCCAGACAGGACAGAGCACAGATACGCAGTATTTT. Translated: CASSPQTGQSTDTQYF.

DNA of the CDR3: TGTGCCAGCTCACCAAAGACTCAGGGGAGGGGAACTAATGAAAAACTGTTTTTT. Protein sequence: CASSPKTQGRGTNEKLFF. The rearrangement joins TRBV18 to TRBJ1-4; a weak D match, TRBD1 (6 bases). Per the germline V gene, CDR1 is KGHSH and CDR2 is LQKENI. Trimming cost V 2 bases and J 1 base, with 17 bases left between them. The CDR3 covers 18 residues.

The chain combines TRBV25-1 with TRBJ2-3; tentative D call: TRBD1 (5 bases). CDR3 size: 11 residues. Germline CDR1 MGHDK, CDR2 SYGVNS. Trimming cost V 5 bases and J 7 bases, with 7 bases left between them. The CDR3 region has the DNA TGTGCCAGCAGTCCAGGGTATACGCAGTATTTT. This sequence encodes CASSPGYTQYF.

The V and J genes are TRBV5-4 and TRBJ1-2; D might be TRBD1 (5 bases). Germline CDR1 reads SGHNT; CDR2 reads YYREEE (reference sequence). The CDR3 spans 13 residues. V shed 2 bases and J shed 5 bases, with 10 bases lying between them. The CDR3 loop reads CASSFSGRYGYTF. The CDR3 nucleotides read TGTGCCAGCAGCTTTTCAGGGAGGTATGGCTACACCTTC.

The chain joins TRBV19 to TRBJ1-3; 7 nucleotides agree with TRBD1. The CDR3 covers 15 residues. Germline CDR1 LNHDA, CDR2 SQIVND (reference sequence). Unmatched junction bases numbered 8, after V lost 6 bases and J lost 3 bases. DNA for the CDR3: TGTGCCAGTAGAGGTGGAGGGGGCGTTGGAAACACCATATATTTT. Amino acids: CASRGGGGVGNTIYF.

A few counts support this clone. This chain connects TRBV7-3 to TRBJ2-3; maybe TRBD2 (6 bases). Germline CDR1 SGHTA, CDR2 FQGTGA. Trimming took off 2 bases at V and 2 bases at J, with 14 bases between the two ends. The CDR3 has 16 residues. For the CDR3, the DNA is TGTGCCAGCAGCTTACTCGGGGGAACCGACACAGATACGCAGTATTTT. Its translation: CASSLLGGTDTDTQYF.